The 19 T cell receptor beta chains presented below share a single source sample, sequenced in a study of a mutant IDH1 vaccine in newly diagnosed glioma. Time point given: week 11, during vaccination. What each vaccine dose contained was 300 ug of mutant IDH1 20-mer peptide, accompanied by topical imiquimod. Method: immunoSEQ multiplex PCR; TCRdb's copy keeps in-frame clones and lacks some. The data contain about 120,000 clones, about 82% of them singletons. Antigens of these TCRs are unknown. Specimen: PBMCs, collected from a glioma patient whose treatment included an IDH1 peptide vaccine. These receptors were obtained from a man aged 35 to 55 with glioma.

This clone was observed once. The chain recombines TRBV7-8 with TRBJ2-7; possibly TRBD1 or TRBD2 for D (6 bases each). Germline CDR1 SGHVS, CDR2 FQNEAQ. The ends were cut back, 0 bases at V and 4 bases at J, with 10 bases in the middle. This CDR3 region has 14 residues. CDR3 in DNA: TGTGCCAGCAGCTTAGCGGGGGGCCAGTACGAGCAGTACTTC. It codes for CASSLAGGQYEQYF.

This clone turned up a few times. CDR3 protein: CAWSVLGVETQYF. The CDR3 DNA follows: TGTGCCTGGAGTGTCCTAGGAGTAGAGACCCAGTACTTC. V is TRBV30 and J is TRBJ2-5, with unresolved D. Trimming removed 0 bases at V and 4 bases at J, with 9 bases between. Germline assignment: CDR1 GTSNPN and CDR2 SVGIG (reference sequence). The CDR3 runs to 13 residues. The whole variable domain, remainder taken from reference TRBV30 and TRBJ2-5, is SQTIHQWPATLVQPVGSPLSLECTVEGTSNPNLYWYRQAAGRGLQLLFYSVGIGQISSEVPQNLSASRPQDRQFILSSKKLLLSDSGFYLCAWSVLGVETQYFGPGTRLLVL.

The CDR3 coding sequence is TGTGCCACCAGCTCCCGACTAGCTTACGAGCAGTACTTC. Translating gives CATSSRLAYEQYF. The J gene is TRBJ2-7, the V gene TRBV15; 7 bases agree with TRBD2. Germline-derived CDR1 and CDR2 are LNHNV and YYDKDF (reference sequence). The length of the CDR3 is 13 residues. Trimming took 5 bases from V and 4 from J; bases not matched to a gene: 5.

The chain has TRBV13 and TRBJ2-3; possible D gene TRBD2, 5 bases. Germline V gives CDR1 PRHDT, CDR2 FYEKMQ (reference sequence). The CDR3 loop spans 13 amino acids. Trimming shortened V by 2 bases and J by 4 bases, and 7 bases separated the two germline ends. CDR3 bases: TGTGCCAGCAGCTTACACGGGGCAGATACGCAGTATTTT. Protein: CASSLHGADTQYF.

The chain couples TRBV29-1 to TRBJ1-2; 9 nucleotides agree with TRBD1. Germline trimming cut 3 bases from V and 4 bases from J; bases unmatched to any gene: 6. There are 14 residues in the CDR3. The germline CDR1 and CDR2 sequences are SQVTM and ANQGSEA. CDR3 residues: CSVDTGGAGYGYTF. In DNA form, the CDR3 reads TGCAGCGTTGATACAGGGGGCGCGGGCTATGGCTACACCTTC.

This clone was detected a few times. The chain recombines TRBV4-3 with TRBJ2-1; 9 positions match TRBD2. Germline CDR1 LGHNA, CDR2 YSLEER. V gave up 0 bases and J gave up 9 bases; unmatched junction bases: 6. This CDR3 has 15 amino acids. Written as DNA, the CDR3 is TGCGCCAGCAGCCAAGACGGCGGGAGGGCGGTTGAGCAGTTCTTC. Residues: CASSQDGGRAVEQFF.

This clone was seen more than once but under ten times. The chain links TRBV29-1 to TRBJ1-1; D uncertain. Germline values: CDR1 SQVTM, CDR2 ANQGSEA. The CDR3 runs to 10 residues. Trimming left V 4 bases short and J 10 bases short, with 10 bases between. CDR3 amino acids: CSVGGKGAFF. DNA for the CDR3: TGCAGCGTTGGGGGAAAGGGAGCTTTCTTT.

This chain joins TRBV28 and TRBJ1-5, with a weak D call TRBD1 (5 bases). Germline CDR1 MDHEN, CDR2 SYDVKM. The CDR3 is made up of 15 amino acids. V lost 6 bases and J 6 bases, leaving 18 bases between the germline ends. CDR3 DNA: TGTGCCAGCAGCTCAATGGGCGGGGGAGGTCAGCCCCAGCATTTT. This encodes CASSSMGGGGQPQHF.

The rearrangement uses TRBV12-5 and TRBJ2-5; 8 nucleotides align to TRBD2. This CDR3 has 16 amino acids. The V and J ends lost 2 bases and 5 bases, in that order; junction bases with no gene match: 10. Germline CDR1 LGHNT, CDR2 FRNRAP. The CDR3 is CASGLTTGGTRETQYF. The CDR3 coding sequence is TGTGCTAGTGGTTTGACGACGGGGGGGACCCGGGAGACCCAGTACTTC.

This clone has only one observation. The chain employs TRBV5-1 and TRBJ2-4, with D perhaps assigned TRBD1 or TRBD2 (6 bases each). Per germline, CDR1 SGHRS and CDR2 YFSETQ. V lost 4 bases and J lost 12, with 26 bases in between. The CDR3 consists of 16 residues. CDR3 coding DNA: TGCGCCAGCAGCCTGGGGTCGGGGGCACCAAAAACAGATCAGTACTTC. Translated, it gives CASSLGSGAPKTDQYF. The variable domain in full, with the rest retrieved from reference TRBV5-1 and TRBJ2-4, is KAGVTQTPRYLIKTRGQQVTLSCSPISGHRSVSWYQQTPGQGLQFLFEYFSETQRNKGNFPGRFSGRQFSNSRSEMNVSTLELGDSALYLCASSLGSGAPKTDQYFGAGTRLSVL.

The genes are TRBV6-6 and TRBJ2-2; D tentatively reads TRBD1 or TRBD2 (5 bases each). This CDR3 spans 16 amino acids. From germline, CDR1 is MNHNY and CDR2 SVGAGI (reference sequence). The ends were cut back, 9 bases at V and 4 bases at J, with 21 bases in the middle. The CDR3 bases are TGTGCCAGTCTCTTGGGACGCAATGCGGGCACCGGGGAGCTGTTTTTT. Protein: CASLLGRNAGTGELFF.

The V call is TRBV5-5, the J call TRBJ2-1, with TRBD2 as a possible D gene (5 bases). Per the germline V gene, CDR1 is SGHKS and CDR2 is YYEKEE (reference sequence). V lost 5 bases, J lost 9 bases, and 12 bases lay in between. The CDR3 has 12 residues. For the CDR3, the DNA is TGTGCCAGCAGGTGGCCGGGGAGTGAGCAGTTCTTC. Amino acids: CASRWPGSEQFF.

This chain joins TRBV9 and TRBJ2-7, with a weak D call TRBD2 (5 bases). Between the trimmed V and J ends, which lost 0 bases and 6 bases, there was a span of 16 bases. CDR1 SGDLS and CDR2 YYNGEE come from the germline V gene. The CDR3 is 15 residues long. CDR3 sequence (DNA): TGTGCCAGCAGCGTAGTTGGAGGTCCCCTCGGCGAGCAGTACTTC. This sequence encodes CASSVVGGPLGEQYF.

The rearrangement links TRBV10-3 to TRBJ1-4; 10 positions match TRBD1. Trimming removed 5 bases from V and 1 base from J; junction bases left unmatched: 10. The CDR3 extends over 18 amino acids. CDR1 ENHRY and CDR2 SYGVKD come from the germline V gene. The CDR3 region has the DNA TGTGCCATCAGTATTGACAGGGGGCGCGGGAGAACTAATGAAAAACTGTTTTTT. Protein sequence: CAISIDRGRGRTNEKLFF.

This sequence joins TRBV20-1 and TRBJ2-7; the D is unclear. The V end was cut by 5 bases, the J end by 2 bases, with 4 bases between. The CDR3 spans 10 residues. The germline gives CDR1 DFQATT, CDR2 SNEGSKA (reference sequence). CDR3 DNA sequence: TGCAGTGCTGGACCCTACGAGCAGTACTTC. Amino acid sequence: CSAGPYEQYF.

The chain has TRBV5-6 and TRBJ1-5; D is unresolved. Trimming left V 1 base short and J 1 base short, with 6 bases between. The CDR3 contains 14 residues. Germline assignment: CDR1 SGHDT and CDR2 YYEEEE. The CDR3 protein is CASSLSPSNQPQHF. The CDR3 coding sequence is TGTGCCAGCAGCTTGAGTCCGAGCAATCAGCCCCAGCATTTT.

The rearrangement uses TRBV7-2 and TRBJ1-1, with D possibly being TRBD1 (5 bases). This CDR3 has 16 amino acids. V lost 1 base and J 1 base, leaving 13 bases between the germline ends. Germline V gene data show CDR1 as SGHTA and CDR2 as FQGNSA. The chain's CDR3 is CASSLEATGTNTEAFF. CDR3 coding DNA: TGTGCCAGCAGCTTAGAGGCTACAGGCACGAACACTGAAGCTTTCTTT.

This rearrangement joins TRBV6-1 to TRBJ1-4; a weak D match, TRBD1 (5 bases). The CDR3 totals 18 residues. From germline, CDR1 is MNHNS and CDR2 SASEGT. V lost 0 bases and J lost 0, with 14 bases in between. This chain's CDR3 is CASSEALFTGATNEKLFF. The CDR3, as DNA: TGTGCCAGCAGTGAAGCGCTCTTCACAGGCGCAACTAATGAAAAACTGTTTTTT.

The CDR3 spells CATRTGPSEKLFF. The CDR3 DNA follows: TGTGCCACCAGGACAGGTCCGTCAGAAAAACTGTTTTTT. The chain carries TRBV6-5 and TRBJ1-4; 7 bases are a match to TRBD1. With V trimmed by 10 bases and J by 8 bases, 10 bases remained unmatched. This CDR3 is 13 amino acids long. CDR1 and CDR2 from the germline V gene are MNHEY and SVGAGI.